This passage covers 23 T cell receptor beta chains from one sample sequenced in a study of T cell changes during pregnancy in multiple sclerosis. Clones were sequenced by immunoSEQ multiplex PCR, and TCRdb holds only the in-frame ones, with some missing. The table has about 34,000 clones, around 90% seen once. The sample was CD8+ T cells from peripheral blood mononuclear cells, taken in the third trimester of pregnancy. These receptors all come from a female donor with multiple sclerosis, enrolled in a pregnancy study.

This sequence joins TRBV4-2 and TRBJ2-5, with 8 bases identical to TRBD1. The V gene end was trimmed by 3 bases and the J gene end by 3 bases; junction bases not matched to a gene: 9. This CDR3 region has 16 residues. The germline gives CDR1 LGHNA, CDR2 YNFKEQ. The CDR3 DNA reads as TGTGCCAGCAGCCAGCCCTTACAGGGGGTCGAAGAGACCCAGTACTTC. Translated, it gives CASSQPLQGVEETQYF.

The chain employs TRBV4-1 and TRBJ1-1; tentative D call: TRBD1 (6 bases). CDR1 and CDR2 (germline): MGHRA, YSYEKL. This CDR3 comprises 14 residues. V was clipped by 0 bases and J by 7 bases, with 12 bases between them. The CDR3, as DNA: TGCGCCAGCAGCCAAGAGGGGGGGGGCATTGAAGCTTTCTTT. This codes for CASSQEGGGIEAFF.

This chain links TRBV14 with TRBJ2-5, with a possible D match to TRBD1 (5 bases). The CDR3 is 15 residues long. The V gene lost 0 bases and the J gene lost 3 bases, with 11 bases spanning the gap. Looked up from germline, CDR1 is SGHDN and CDR2 is FVKESK. In DNA, the CDR3 is TGTGCCAGCAGCCAAGAAGACAGTGGGGAAGAGACCCAGTACTTC. Translation gives CASSQEDSGEETQYF. The full variable domain, with the rest looked up from reference TRBV14 and TRBJ2-5, is EAGVTQFPSHSVIEKGQTVTLRCDPISGHDNLYWYRRVMGKEIKFLLHFVKESKQDESGMPNNRFLAERTGGTYSTLKVQPAELEDSGVYFCASSQEDSGEETQYFGPGTRLLVL.

The genes are TRBV4-1 and TRBJ2-7, with D possibly being TRBD1 (5 bases). Germline V CDR1 and CDR2: MGHRA, YSYEKL. Deletions cut 1 base from V and 3 bases from J, with 10 bases between. CDR3 length: 14 residues. The CDR3 DNA follows: TGCGCCAGCAGCCAAGGACAGACCTTCTACGAGCAGTACTTC. The encoded protein is CASSQGQTFYEQYF.

This clone was observed a handful of times. The rearrangement joins TRBV19 to TRBJ2-7; the D gene is possibly TRBD1 (5 bases). Trimming left V 3 bases short and J 2 bases short, with 14 bases between. Germline assignment: CDR1 LNHDA and CDR2 SQIVND (reference sequence). CDR3 length: 15 residues. The CDR3 nucleotides read TGTGCCAGTAGTATCGGCGACAGTTCACCCTACGAGCAGTACTTC. Encoded protein: CASSIGDSSPYEQYF.

V and J are TRBV9 and TRBJ2-7; D is perhaps TRBD2 (6 bases). CDR1 and CDR2 from the germline V gene are SGDLS and YYNGEE. V shed 3 bases and J shed 2 bases, with 15 bases lying between them. This CDR3 is 15 amino acids long. CDR3 loop: CASSATGTPPYEQYF. CDR3 DNA: TGTGCCAGCAGCGCTACCGGGACTCCGCCCTACGAGCAGTACTTC.

The chain has TRBV15 and TRBJ1-2, with a weak D call TRBD1 (6 bases). Trimming cost V 0 bases and J 0 bases, with 14 bases left between them. Per germline, CDR1 LNHNV and CDR2 YYDKDF (reference sequence). This CDR3 region has 17 residues. The DNA for the CDR3 is TGTGCCACCAGCAGAGATAGGGGGACAAGCCCTAACTATGGCTACACCTTC. Encoded protein: CATSRDRGTSPNYGYTF.

The rearrangement links TRBV13 to TRBJ2-3; TRBD2 matches 7 bases. This CDR3 contains 13 residues. Germline-derived CDR1 and CDR2 are PRHDT and FYEKMQ (reference sequence). V gave up 10 bases and J gave up 2 bases; unmatched junction bases: 6. CDR3 sequence (DNA): TGTGCCACAAGGACTAGGAACACAGATACGCAGTATTTT. Translated, it gives CATRTRNTDTQYF.

The chain combines TRBV7-9 with TRBJ1-1, with 7 bases aligning to TRBD1. Per the germline V gene, CDR1 is SEHNR and CDR2 is FQNEAQ (reference sequence). V was pared by 7 bases and J by 3 bases, with 2 bases of the junction left unmatched. The CDR3 consists of 12 residues. This CDR3 reads CASNQGDTEAFF. The CDR3 bases are TGTGCCAGCAACCAGGGGGACACTGAAGCTTTCTTT.

The chain links TRBV5-4 to TRBJ1-1; D unclear. The germline V and J ends were trimmed by 6 bases and 3 bases, with 21 bases remaining between them. Germline-derived CDR1 and CDR2 are SGHNT and YYREEE (reference sequence). The CDR3 loop spans 16 amino acids. The chain's CDR3 is CASNSDWMFGDTEAFF. The CDR3 DNA is TGTGCCAGCAACTCGGACTGGATGTTTGGGGACACTGAAGCTTTCTTT.

This clone was found once. The rearrangement joins TRBV11-3 to TRBJ2-7; 10 bases fit TRBD1. The trim removed 5 bases at V and 4 bases at J, leaving 2 bases unmatched. CDR3 length: 13 residues. CDR1 SGHNT and CDR2 YENEEA come from the germline V gene. The chain's CDR3 is CASSPGQGYEQYF. CDR3 nucleotide sequence: TGTGCCAGCAGCCCGGGACAGGGGTACGAGCAGTACTTC.

Here the CDR3 DNA reads TGTGCCAGCAGCCCTTTGGTGACAGGGATACGCACTGAAGCTTTCTTT. This encodes CASSPLVTGIRTEAFF. The chain carries TRBV7-6 and TRBJ1-1; 7 bases agree with TRBD1. The CDR3 totals 16 residues. The germline V gene encodes CDR1 SGHVS and CDR2 FNYEAQ. The V gene end was trimmed by 5 bases and the J gene end by 4 bases; junction bases not matched to a gene: 13.

This chain links TRBV7-2 with TRBJ2-3; no clear D. This CDR3 contains 13 residues. V dropped 7 bases and J dropped 3 bases, with 11 bases sitting between them. Looked up from germline, CDR1 is SGHTA and CDR2 is FQGNSA. CDR3 in DNA: TGTGCCAGCACCCTCACTCGAACAGATACGCAGTATTTT. Its translation is CASTLTRTDTQYF. The full variable domain, with the rest looked up from reference TRBV7-2 and TRBJ2-3, is GAGVSQSPSNKVTEKGKDVELRCDPISGHTALYWYRQSLGQGLEFLIYFQGNSAPDKSGLPSDRFSAERTGGSVSTLTIQRTQQEDSAVYLCASTLTRTDTQYFGPGTRLTVL.

CDR3 sequence reads: CASSFSRVTTYTGELFF. The CDR3, as DNA: TGTGCCAGCAGTTTCAGTCGAGTGACAACCTACACCGGGGAGCTGTTTTTT. The chain couples TRBV28 to TRBJ2-2; D unclear. Germline V lookup: CDR1 MDHEN, CDR2 SYDVKM. Deletions cut 3 bases from V and 3 bases from J, with 17 bases between. The length of the CDR3 is 17 residues. Filled out from reference TRBV28 and TRBJ2-2, the complete variable domain reads DVKVTQSSRYLVKRTGEKVFLECVQDMDHENMFWYRQDPGLGLRLIYFSYDVKMKEKGDIPEGYSVSREKKERFSLILESASTNQTSMYLCASSFSRVTTYTGELFFGEGSRLTVL.

The chain joins TRBV7-2 to TRBJ2-7; a weak D match, TRBD2 (6 bases). CDR1 and CDR2 from the germline V gene are SGHTA and FQGNSA. This CDR3 has 14 amino acids. V shed 3 bases and J shed 1 base, with 10 bases lying between them. CDR3 nucleotides: TGTGCCAGCAGCTTTATGGGGGGATCCTACGAGCAGTACTTC. This encodes CASSFMGGSYEQYF.

This clone was recorded once. The chain employs TRBV19 and TRBJ1-2; 7 positions agree with TRBD1. V lost 5 bases and J lost 4; bases outside the gene matches: 7. CDR3 length equals 14 residues. Germline V CDR1 and CDR2: LNHDA, SQIVND (reference sequence). The CDR3 DNA reads as TGTGCCAGTAGTCCCCGGGACAGATCCTATGGCTACACCTTC. It specifies CASSPRDRSYGYTF.

This clone was detected a few times. CDR3 bases: TGTGCCAGCAGAACCGGACAGGGACCGAACTATGGCTACACCTTC. Its translation: CASRTGQGPNYGYTF. The chain is built from TRBV6-1 and TRBJ1-2; 8 nucleotides align to TRBD1. Germline values: CDR1 MNHNS, CDR2 SASEGT. Trimming cost V 6 bases and J 2 bases; bases outside gene matches: 8. The CDR3 totals 15 residues.

The chain joins TRBV6-4 to TRBJ2-3; D might be TRBD1 (8 bases). CDR3 length: 14 amino acids. The germline gives CDR1 MRHNA, CDR2 SNTAGT. The V end lost 5 bases, the J end lost 4 bases, and 13 bases lay between the germline ends. DNA of the CDR3: TGTGCCAGCAGTAGCGGGACAGGCGCAGATACGCAGTATTTT. It encodes CASSSGTGADTQYF.

This clone was seen once. This chain uses TRBV10-2 with TRBJ1-1; D unresolved. Germline CDR1 reads WSHSY; CDR2 reads SAAADI. The CDR3 is 14 residues long. Trimming stripped 4 bases from V and 2 bases from J, with 11 bases between. The CDR3 DNA reads as TGCGCCAGCAGTGGGGCAGGCCTCAACACTGAAGCTTTCTTT. Its translation is CASSGAGLNTEAFF.

This clone has only a few counts. The V call is TRBV15, the J call TRBJ1-2; D is ambiguous. The germline CDR1 and CDR2 sequences are LNHNV and YYDKDF (reference sequence). Trimming removed 8 bases at V and 4 bases at J, with 20 bases between. The CDR3 runs to 15 residues. CDR3 nucleotide sequence: TGTGCCACCGCCGCCCCCAAGGATGACTCCTATGGCTACACCTTC. This gives the protein CATAAPKDDSYGYTF. The full variable domain, rest sourced from reference TRBV15 and TRBJ1-2, is DAMVIQNPRYQVTQFGKPVTLSCSQTLNHNVMYWYQQKSSQAPKLLFHYYDKDFNNEADTPDNFQSRRPNTSFCFLDIRSPGLGDTAMYLCATAAPKDDSYGYTFGSGTRLTVV.

This clone appeared a single time. The chain recombines TRBV4-3 with TRBJ2-1, with 8 nucleotides matching TRBD2. Germline assignment: CDR1 LGHNA and CDR2 YSLEER. CDR3 size: 17 residues. The J segment lost 5 bases and the V segment lost 0 bases, leaving 9 bases of the junction unmatched. Written as DNA, the CDR3 is TGCGCCAGCAGCCAAGAGGGGGTAGCGGGGCGGCACAATGAGCAGTTCTTC. This encodes CASSQEGVAGRHNEQFF.

Notes on this clone: Other DNA sequences in this specimen translate into the identical CDR3. The V gene is TRBV4-3, the J gene TRBJ1-2; D perhaps matches TRBD1 (5 bases). Per the germline V gene, CDR1 is LGHNA and CDR2 is YSLEER. With 0 bases removed from V and 2 bases from J, the gap between germline ends came to 10 bases. The length of the CDR3 is 15 residues. Here the CDR3 DNA reads TGCGCCAGCAGCCAAGATCCCGGGGGGAACTATGGCTACACCTTC. As protein: CASSQDPGGNYGYTF.

The chain links TRBV23-1 to TRBJ1-5; D not resolved. TRBV23-1 carries the ORF label, with uncertain function. V gave up 5 bases and J gave up 1 base, with 6 bases separating them. This CDR3 contains 13 residues. CDR3 bases: TGCGCCAGCAGTAGAGGGAGCAATCAGCCCCAGCATTTT. Its translation is CASSRGSNQPQHF.